Sequencing of this TCR beta chain was carried out in a study of PD-L1 blockade in urothelial cancer. Study background: Patients initiated atezolizumab in the mid-2010s at 1,200 mg intravenously every 3 weeks.

Time point indicated: peripheral blood 6 weeks after treatment start. The data were produced by immunoSEQ multiplex PCR, yet TCRdb's version contains in-frame clones alone and is incomplete. The table shows about 76,000 clones, with less than 95% occurring only once. V was cut by 1 base and J by 5 bases, with 8 bases left in between. The CDR3 is 13 amino acids. CDR1 and CDR2 from the germline V gene are SGHRS and YFSETQ. The clonotype originates from a woman older than 75 with urothelial cancer. Source: PBMCs, taken around atezolizumab (anti-PD-L1) treatment. V and J are TRBV5-1 and TRBJ2-3; D remains ambiguous. The CDR3 DNA is TGCGCCAGCAGCTTGAGGCCGGGAGATACGCAGTATTTT. Amino acids: CASSLRPGDTQYF.